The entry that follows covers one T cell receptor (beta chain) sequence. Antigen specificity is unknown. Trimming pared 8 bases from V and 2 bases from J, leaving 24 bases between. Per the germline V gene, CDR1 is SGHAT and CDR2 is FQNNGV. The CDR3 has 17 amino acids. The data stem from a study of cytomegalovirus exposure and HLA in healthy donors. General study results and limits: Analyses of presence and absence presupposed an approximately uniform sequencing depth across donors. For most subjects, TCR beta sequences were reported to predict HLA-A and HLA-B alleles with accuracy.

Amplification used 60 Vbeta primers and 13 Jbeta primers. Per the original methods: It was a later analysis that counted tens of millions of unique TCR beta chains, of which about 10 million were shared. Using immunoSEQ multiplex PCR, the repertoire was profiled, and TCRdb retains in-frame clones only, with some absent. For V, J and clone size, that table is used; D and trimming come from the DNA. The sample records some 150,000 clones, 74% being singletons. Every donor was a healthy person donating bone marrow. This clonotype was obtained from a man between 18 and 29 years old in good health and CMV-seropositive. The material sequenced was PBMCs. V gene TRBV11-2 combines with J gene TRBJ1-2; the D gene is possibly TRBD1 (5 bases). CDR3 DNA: TGTGCCAGCCATGTCCGAGACAGCCCAACTTCAAACTATGGCTACACCTTC. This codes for CASHVRDSPTSNYGYTF.